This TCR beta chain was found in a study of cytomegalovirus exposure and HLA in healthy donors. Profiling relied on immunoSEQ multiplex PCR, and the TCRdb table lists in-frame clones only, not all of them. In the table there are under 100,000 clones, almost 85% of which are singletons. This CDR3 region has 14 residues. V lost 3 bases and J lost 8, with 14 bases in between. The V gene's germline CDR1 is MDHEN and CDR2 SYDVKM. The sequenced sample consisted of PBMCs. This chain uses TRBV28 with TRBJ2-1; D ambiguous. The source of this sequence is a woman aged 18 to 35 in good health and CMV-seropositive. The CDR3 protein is CASSFVGLADEQFF. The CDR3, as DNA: TGTGCCAGCAGTTTCGTTGGCCTGGCCGATGAGCAGTTCTTC.